This passage covers 21 T cell receptor beta chains from one sample sequenced in a study of ipilimumab plus nivolumab after autologous stem cell transplantation (dated by TCRdb to the early 2020s). Libraries came from the immunoSEQ multiplex PCR assay. TCRdb stores this immuneACCESS table with in-frame sequences only. Part of the clones is absent; in the studies checked, under half of the shortfall reflects unresolved V genes, and no reason is known for the rest. Recorded for this sample are fewer than 20,000 clones; approximately 75% of them occurred a single time. The ten largest clones capture around 20% of the sample. Sequencing was performed on PBMCs, taken in a trial of ipilimumab plus nivolumab as post-transplant consolidation. The receptors come from a male donor with diffuse large B-cell lymphoma.

This chain connects TRBV6-5 to TRBJ2-1; the match to TRBD1 covers 9 bases. The ends lost 5 bases at V and 7 bases at J; junction bases unmatched: 9. This CDR3 comprises 15 residues. Germline V gives CDR1 MNHEY, CDR2 SVGAGI. The CDR3 reads CASSRGTGRVNEQFF. In DNA, the CDR3 is TGTGCCAGCAGTCGGGGGACAGGGAGGGTAAATGAGCAGTTCTTC.

This clone was recorded a few times. The genes are TRBV7-6 and TRBJ2-3; D is undetermined. The CDR3 has 13 residues. Trimming left V 5 bases short and J 4 bases short, with 10 bases between. CDR1 is SGHVS and CDR2 is FNYEAQ in the germline V gene. For the CDR3, the DNA is TGTGCCAGCAGCGCGACGCCGCCAGATACGCAGTATTTT. It is translated as CASSATPPDTQYF. The full variable domain, its missing parts supplied by reference TRBV7-6 and TRBJ2-3, is GAGVSQSPRYKVTKRGQDVALRCDPISGHVSLYWYRQALGQGPEFLTYFNYEAQQDKSGLPNDRFSAERPEGSISTLTIQRTEQRDSAMYRCASSATPPDTQYFGPGTRLTVL.

The rearrangement uses TRBV6-6 and TRBJ2-7; no clear D. Trimming pared 6 bases from V and 3 bases from J, leaving 9 bases between. Germline-derived CDR1 and CDR2 are MNHNY and SVGAGI (reference sequence). The CDR3 has 12 residues. The CDR3 nucleotides read TGTGCCAGCAGGGACCGAAACTACGAGCAGTACTTC. It codes for CASRDRNYEQYF.

This chain joins TRBV6-5 and TRBJ1-1; TRBD1 matches at 8 bases. Germline V CDR1 and CDR2: MNHEY, SVGAGI. The V segment lost 6 bases and the J segment 4 bases; nucleotides outside the gene matches: 4. This CDR3 comprises 13 residues. The CDR3 sequence is CASSPDRGTEAFF. The DNA of the CDR3 is TGTGCCAGCAGCCCAGACAGGGGCACTGAAGCTTTCTTT.

In nucleotides, the CDR3 is TGTGCCAGCAGCGGGGGGAGTCTAGCGGGGGGCCAAACGAACACCGGGGAGCTGTTTTTT. Its translation: CASSGGSLAGGQTNTGELFF. The V gene is TRBV5-4, the J gene TRBJ2-2, with TRBD2 matching 11 bases. Germline V lookup: CDR1 SGHNT, CDR2 YYREEE (reference sequence). The CDR3 contains 20 residues. Trimming at V came to 4 bases and at J to 0 bases, leaving 14 bases not matched to a gene.

This clone was picked up a small number of times. CDR3 DNA: TGTGCCAGCAGCTACGGACTAGCATGGGCAGATACGCAGTATTTT. Translation gives CASSYGLAWADTQYF. This chain joins TRBV5-6 and TRBJ2-3, with 8 bases fitting TRBD2. With 3 bases clipped from V and 4 bases from J, the junction kept 7 bases outside the gene matches. The CDR3 covers 15 residues. Germline CDR1 and CDR2: SGHDT and YYEEEE.

This chain connects TRBV7-8 to TRBJ1-6, with a weak D call TRBD1 (5 bases). Germline CDR1 is SGHVS and CDR2 is FQNEAQ. This CDR3 has 14 amino acids. Trimming cost V 1 base and J 9 bases, with 10 bases left between them. The CDR3 sequence is CASSLGWGGSPLHF. CDR3 in DNA: TGTGCCAGCAGCTTAGGATGGGGGGGTTCACCCCTCCACTTT.

This sequence joins TRBV14 and TRBJ1-6, with D possibly TRBD1 on 5 matching bases. CDR1 is SGHDN, CDR2 FVKESK, per germline. The CDR3 is 14 amino acids. The germline V and J ends were trimmed by 3 bases and 7 bases, with 10 bases remaining between them. The CDR3 region has the DNA TGTGCCAGCAGCCACCCGGGGGAGAATTCACCCCTCCACTTT. Protein product: CASSHPGENSPLHF.

The gene calls are TRBV30 and TRBJ2-4; 11 nucleotides line up with TRBD2. The CDR3 has 16 residues. J gave up 3 bases and V 5 bases, and 9 bases lay outside the gene matches. CDR1 is GTSNPN, CDR2 SVGIG, per germline (reference sequence). The CDR3 region has the DNA TGTGCCTGGGATATAGCGGGAGGGATTGGCAAAAACATTCAGTACTTC. It encodes CAWDIAGGIGKNIQYF.

The chain carries TRBV11-3 and TRBJ2-7; D call uncertain. From germline, CDR1 is SGHNT and CDR2 YENEEA. The CDR3 spans 13 residues. V gave up 1 base and J gave up 12 bases, with 16 bases separating them. The CDR3 nucleotides are TGTGCCAGCAGCTTAGGGGCCCCAGGCTTGACGTACTTC. Protein sequence: CASSLGAPGLTYF.

This chain connects TRBV11-3 to TRBJ1-4; D might be TRBD1 (5 bases). This CDR3 is 14 amino acids long. Germline values: CDR1 SGHNT, CDR2 YENEEA. Deletions cut 2 bases from V and 8 bases from J, with 12 bases between. CDR3: CASSLWDRGEKLFF. The CDR3 DNA reads as TGTGCCAGCAGCTTATGGGACCGCGGAGAAAAACTGTTTTTT.

This clone was picked up a small number of times. The V call is TRBV19, the J call TRBJ1-2; maybe TRBD1 (5 bases). Germline V gene lookup returns CDR1 LNHDA and CDR2 SQIVND (reference sequence). The CDR3 runs 13 residues. V was pared by 7 bases and J by 0 bases, with 9 bases between. CDR3 sequence (DNA): TGTGCCAGTATGGGGCCTCCTAACTATGGCTACACCTTC. The encoded protein is CASMGPPNYGYTF. The whole variable domain, filled in from reference TRBV19 and TRBJ1-2, reads DGGITQSPKYLFRKEGQNVTLSCEQNLNHDAMYWYRQDPGQGLRLIYYSQIVNDFQKGDIAEGYSVSREKKESFPLTVTSAQKNPTAFYLCASMGPPNYGYTFGSGTRLTVV.

This clone was seen a few times. The CDR3: CSVVRGASMNTEAFF. CDR3 DNA: TGCAGCGTTGTTAGGGGGGCCTCGATGAACACTGAAGCTTTCTTT. The chain combines TRBV29-1 with TRBJ1-1; D is possibly TRBD1 (6 bases). V was clipped by 4 bases and J by 0 bases, with 15 bases between them. Germline V CDR1 and CDR2: SQVTM, ANQGSEA. The CDR3 consists of 15 residues. Combining the CDR3 with reference TRBV29-1 and TRBJ1-1 gives the whole variable domain SAVISQKPSRDICQRGTSLTIQCQVDSQVTMMFWYRQQPGQSLTLIATANQGSEATYESGFVIDKFPISRPNLTFSTLTVSNMSPEDSSIYLCSVVRGASMNTEAFFGQGTRLTVV.

As DNA, the CDR3 is TGTGCCAGCTCACCCCCCGGTAGTCGCCAGAACACCGGGGAGCTGTTTTTT. Protein product: CASSPPGSRQNTGELFF. This chain links TRBV18 with TRBJ2-2; D unresolved. The ends were cut back, 3 bases at V and 1 base at J, with 15 bases in the middle. Looked up from germline, CDR1 is KGHSH and CDR2 is LQKENI. CDR3 length equals 17 residues.

The V gene is TRBV5-1, the J gene TRBJ2-2; D may be TRBD1 or TRBD2 (5 bases each). V gave up 5 bases and J gave up 1 base, with 9 bases separating them. The CDR3 length is 14 residues. CDR1 and CDR2 (germline): SGHRS, YFSETQ. The CDR3 DNA is TGCGCCAGCAGTAGGGACGGGAACACCGGGGAGCTGTTTTTT. Translated: CASSRDGNTGELFF.

The rearrangement joins TRBV6-6 to TRBJ1-1; 9 nucleotides agree with TRBD1. V lost 4 bases, J lost 6 bases, and 9 bases stayed unmatched. Germline loops: CDR1 MNHNY, CDR2 SVGAGI (reference sequence). The CDR3 length is 15 residues. CDR3 region: CASSWTGQGRSEAFF. As DNA, the CDR3 is TGTGCCAGCAGTTGGACGGGACAGGGAAGATCTGAAGCTTTCTTT.

The CDR3 sequence is CAWSGSLPHYGYTF. The CDR3 DNA reads TGTGCCTGGAGTGGAAGCTTACCCCATTATGGCTACACCTTC. The rearrangement joins TRBV30 to TRBJ1-2; D is undetermined. The length of the CDR3 is 14 residues. Germline V CDR1 and CDR2: GTSNPN, SVGIG (reference sequence). Trimming cost V 1 base and J 5 bases, with 14 bases left between them. The full variable domain, rest sourced from reference TRBV30 and TRBJ1-2, is SQTIHQWPATLVQPVGSPLSLECTVEGTSNPNLYWYRQAAGRGLQLLFYSVGIGQISSEVPQNLSASRPQDRQFILSSKKLLLSDSGFYLCAWSGSLPHYGYTFGSGTRLTVV.

V gene TRBV11-2 combines with J gene TRBJ1-1; no clear D gene. This CDR3 is built from 15 residues. With 3 bases removed from V and 3 bases from J, the gap between germline ends came to 14 bases. Germline CDR1 is SGHAT and CDR2 is FQNNGV. CDR3 loop: CASSLVIGRHTEAFF. As DNA, the CDR3 is TGTGCCAGCAGCTTGGTCATCGGGAGGCACACTGAAGCTTTCTTT.

The chain uses TRBV29-1 and TRBJ2-2; D is possibly TRBD1 (6 bases). Germline values: CDR1 SQVTM, CDR2 ANQGSEA. The V gene lost 5 bases and the J gene lost 2 bases, with 18 bases spanning the gap. CDR3 size: 16 residues. DNA of the CDR3: TGCAGCGTTAAAACGGGACAACTTACAAACACCGGGGAGCTGTTTTTT. Translated: CSVKTGQLTNTGELFF.

This chain joins TRBV11-2 and TRBJ2-7; D is undetermined. Trimming stripped 6 bases from V and 3 bases from J, with 6 bases between. This CDR3 contains 11 residues. Germline V gives CDR1 SGHAT, CDR2 FQNNGV. CDR3 nucleotides: TGTGCCAGCAGAACCTACTACGAGCAGTACTTC. Protein: CASRTYYEQYF.

J is TRBJ2-1 and V is TRBV2, with D perhaps matching TRBD1 (7 bases). The CDR3 is 15 amino acids. V was pared by 9 bases and J by 7 bases, with 22 bases between. Germline V CDR1 and CDR2: SNHLY, FYNNEI. The CDR3 DNA reads TGTGCCAGTCGGATTAGGGGGCAGGGGGGAAATGAGCAGTTCTTC. Translated: CASRIRGQGGNEQFF.